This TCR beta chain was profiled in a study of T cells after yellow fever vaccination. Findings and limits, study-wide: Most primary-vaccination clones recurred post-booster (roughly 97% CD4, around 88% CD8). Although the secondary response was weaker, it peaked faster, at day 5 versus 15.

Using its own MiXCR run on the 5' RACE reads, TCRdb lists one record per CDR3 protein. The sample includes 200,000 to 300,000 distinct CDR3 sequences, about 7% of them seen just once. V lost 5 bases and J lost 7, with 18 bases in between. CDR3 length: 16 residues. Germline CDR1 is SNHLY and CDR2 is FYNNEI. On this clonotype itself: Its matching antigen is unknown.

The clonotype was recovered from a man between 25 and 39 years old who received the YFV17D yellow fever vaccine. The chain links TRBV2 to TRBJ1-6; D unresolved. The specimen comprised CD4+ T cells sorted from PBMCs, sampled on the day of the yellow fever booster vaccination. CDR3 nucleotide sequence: TGTGCCAGCAGTTACAGCACGAGACATCCAAATTCACCCCTCCACTTT. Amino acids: CASSYSTRHPNSPLHF.